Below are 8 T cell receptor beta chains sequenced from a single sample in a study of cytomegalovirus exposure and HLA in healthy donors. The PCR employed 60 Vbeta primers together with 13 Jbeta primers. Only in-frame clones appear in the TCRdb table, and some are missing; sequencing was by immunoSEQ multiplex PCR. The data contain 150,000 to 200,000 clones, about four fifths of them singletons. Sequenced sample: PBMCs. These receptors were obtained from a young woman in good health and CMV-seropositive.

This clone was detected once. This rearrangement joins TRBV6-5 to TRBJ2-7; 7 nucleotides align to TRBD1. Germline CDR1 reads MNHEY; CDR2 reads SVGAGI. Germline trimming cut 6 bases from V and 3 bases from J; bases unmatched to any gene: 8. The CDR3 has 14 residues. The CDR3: CASSKLRDSYEQYF. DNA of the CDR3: TGTGCCAGCAGCAAACTCCGGGACAGCTACGAGCAGTACTTC.

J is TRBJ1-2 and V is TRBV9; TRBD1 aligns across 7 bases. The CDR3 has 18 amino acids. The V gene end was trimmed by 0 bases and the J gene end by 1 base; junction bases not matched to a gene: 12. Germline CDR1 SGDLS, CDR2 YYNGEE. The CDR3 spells CASSVASGTARDNYGYTF. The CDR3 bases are TGTGCCAGCAGCGTAGCTTCAGGGACAGCGCGGGATAACTATGGCTACACCTTC.

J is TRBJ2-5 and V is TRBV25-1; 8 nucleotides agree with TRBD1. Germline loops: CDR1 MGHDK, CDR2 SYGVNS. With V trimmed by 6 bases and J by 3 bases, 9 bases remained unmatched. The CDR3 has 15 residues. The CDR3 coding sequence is TGTGCCAGCAGCAGAACATCAGGGGGCAAAGAGACCCAGTACTTC. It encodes CASSRTSGGKETQYF.

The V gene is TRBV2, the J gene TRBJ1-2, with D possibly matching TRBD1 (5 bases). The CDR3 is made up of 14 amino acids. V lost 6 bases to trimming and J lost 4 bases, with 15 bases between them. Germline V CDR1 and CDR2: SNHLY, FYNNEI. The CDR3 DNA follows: TGTGCCAGCAGAGTAGACAGTTACGGCTATGGCTACACCTTC. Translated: CASRVDSYGYGYTF.

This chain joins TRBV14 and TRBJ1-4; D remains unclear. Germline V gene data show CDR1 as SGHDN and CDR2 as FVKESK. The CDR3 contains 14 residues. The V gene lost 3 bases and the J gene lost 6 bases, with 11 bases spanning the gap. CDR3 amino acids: CASSQGRFDEKLFF. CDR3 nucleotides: TGTGCCAGCAGCCAGGGGAGGTTCGATGAAAAACTGTTTTTT. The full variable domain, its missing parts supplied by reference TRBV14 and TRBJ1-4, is EAGVTQFPSHSVIEKGQTVTLRCDPISGHDNLYWYRRVMGKEIKFLLHFVKESKQDESGMPNNRFLAERTGGTYSTLKVQPAELEDSGVYFCASSQGRFDEKLFFGSGTQLSVL.

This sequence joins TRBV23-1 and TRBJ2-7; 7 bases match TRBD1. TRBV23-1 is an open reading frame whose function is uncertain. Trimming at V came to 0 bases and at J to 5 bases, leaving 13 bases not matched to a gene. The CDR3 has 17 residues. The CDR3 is CASSQSARQGLIHEQYF. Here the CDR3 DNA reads TGCGCCAGCAGTCAATCGGCCCGACAGGGCCTAATCCACGAGCAGTACTTC.

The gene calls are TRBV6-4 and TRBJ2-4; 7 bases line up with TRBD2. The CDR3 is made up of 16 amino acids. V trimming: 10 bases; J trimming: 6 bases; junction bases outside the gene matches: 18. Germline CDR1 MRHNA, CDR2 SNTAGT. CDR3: CATTKLAPVGGNIQYF. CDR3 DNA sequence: TGTGCCACCACCAAACTAGCGCCGGTTGGGGGAAACATTCAGTACTTC.

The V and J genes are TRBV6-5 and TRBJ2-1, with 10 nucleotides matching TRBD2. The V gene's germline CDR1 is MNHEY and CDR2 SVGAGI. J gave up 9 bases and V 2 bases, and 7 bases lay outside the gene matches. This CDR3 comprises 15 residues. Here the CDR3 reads CASSYRLAGDGEQFF. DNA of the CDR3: TGTGCCAGCAGTTACAGGCTAGCGGGAGACGGTGAGCAGTTCTTC.